A selection of T cell receptor beta chains follows, all from one sample in a study of T cells in localized non-small cell lung cancer. The assay was immunoSEQ multiplex PCR, and TCRdb's table has in-frame clones only and misses some. The data show fewer than 20,000 clones, around 79% seen once. The source was peripheral blood, collected before any cancer treatment. Every receptor here comes from a male donor at least 60 years old with stage I lung adenocarcinoma. Both conserved end residues are part of each CDR3. A D gene is named only where the DNA matches it firmly. Expanded clones get a size class; other rows say once, few or many, or leave the size out.

D | J | size | V | DNA | CDR3
- | TRBJ2-3 | once | TRBV5-5 | TGTGCCAGCAGCTTGACGGTGTTCGCAGATACGCAGTATTTT | CASSLTVFADTQYF
TRBD1 | TRBJ1-2 | - | TRBV27 | TGTGCCAGCAAAGGTTCCCGGACCGGGACAGGGGTTAGGGATGGCTACACCTTC | CASKGSRTGTGVRDGYTF
- | TRBJ1-1 | - | TRBV28 | TGTGCCAGCAGTTTATATGGTGGGAACACTGAAGCTTTCTTT | CASSLYGGNTEAFF
- | TRBJ1-1 | - | TRBV30 | TGTGCCTGGAGTGTCGGGGTCCTCCGAGAGACTGAAGCTTTCTTT | CAWSVGVLRETEAFF
TRBD2 | TRBJ2-1 | - | TRBV30 | TGTGCCTGGAGCCTCGGGGGGGAGTACAATGAGCAGTTCTTC | CAWSLGGEYNEQFF
- | TRBJ2-3 | - | TRBV9 | TGTGCCAGCAGCATACTACAGACAGATACGCAGTATTTT | CASSILQTDTQYF
TRBD1 | TRBJ2-1 | - | TRBV5-4 | TGTGCCAGCAGCACCGGGACAGGTACCTACAATGAGCAGTTCTTC | CASSTGTGTYNEQFF
- | TRBJ1-1 | - | TRBV19 | TGTGCCAGTATCCGAGGGGACTCGATGAACACTGAAGCTTTCTTT | CASIRGDSMNTEAFF
- | TRBJ2-7 | - | TRBV6-1 | TGTGCCAGCAGTGAAAGGGTAGGGTTGGACGAGCAGTACTTC | CASSERVGLDEQYF
- | TRBJ2-1 | - | TRBV4-2 | TGTGCCAGCAGCCAAGATGTAAGCGCAAGCTCCTACAATGAGCAGTTCTTC | CASSQDVSASSYNEQFF
- | TRBJ2-5 | - | TRBV9 | TGTGCCAGCAGCCCCGGTTGGGAAGAGACCCAGTACTTC | CASSPGWEETQYF
TRBD2 | TRBJ2-1 | - | TRBV29-1 | TGCAGCGTGGGCGGGGCGGGAGCGGGGAACAATGAGCAGTTCTTC | CSVGGAGAGNNEQFF
- | TRBJ2-7 | - | TRBV2 | TGTGCCAGCAGTGCACTCGGGGGAGCAGTAGGCTACGAGCAGTACTTC | CASSALGGAVGYEQYF
TRBD1 | TRBJ2-7 | - | TRBV10-2 | TGCGCCAGCAGTGAGAGGAACAGGGGTTCCTACGAGCAGTACTTC | CASSERNRGSYEQYF
TRBD2 | TRBJ2-3 | - | TRBV18 | TGTGCCAGCTCACCAGGTAGCGGGAGTGGAGGGGGCGCAGATACGCAGTATTTT | CASSPGSGSGGGADTQYF
- | TRBJ2-1 | once | TRBV29-1 | TGCAGCGTTGAAGACCCAACCTCCTACAATGAGCAGTTCTTC | CSVEDPTSYNEQFF
- | TRBJ1-5 | - | TRBV28 | TGTGCCAGCAGTCCCCCAACAACAGGGTATCAGCCCCAGCATTTT | CASSPPTTGYQPQHF
- | TRBJ1-2 | - | TRBV6-5 | TGTGCCAGCAGTTCCCTTACGGCCTATGGCTACACCTTC | CASSSLTAYGYTF
TRBD1 | TRBJ1-2 | - | TRBV7-3 | TGTGCCAGCAGCTTAACGGCAGGGGGATTCTATGGCTACACCTTC | CASSLTAGGFYGYTF
TRBD2 | TRBJ2-3 | - | TRBV4-2 | TGTGCCAGCAGCCAAGAATTCATGGCCAGCGGGGGACCCACAGATACGCAGTATTTT | CASSQEFMASGGPTDTQYF
TRBD1 | TRBJ2-7 | few | TRBV10-1 | TGCGCCAGCAGTGAGCCGGGACAGGGCTACGAGCAGTACTTC | CASSEPGQGYEQYF
TRBD1 | TRBJ1-1 | once | TRBV18 | TGTGCCAGCTCAGCGGACAGGGCGAACACTGAAGCTTTCTTT | CASSADRANTEAFF
- | TRBJ1-2 | - | TRBV5-1 | TGCGCCAGCAGCCTGGACGGCGTCTATGGCTACACCTTC | CASSLDGVYGYTF
TRBD2 | TRBJ2-1 | - | TRBV28 | TGTGCCAGCAGTGTTGGACTAGCACAGGGTGAGCAGTTCTTC | CASSVGLAQGEQFF
- | TRBJ2-5 | - | TRBV18 | TGTGCCAGCTCACCGGCCTTCAGGGCGGAAGAGACCCAGTACTTC | CASSPAFRAEETQYF
- | TRBJ1-2 | - | TRBV4-2 | TGTGCCAGCAGCCAGACCACAAGGAGCATAGGCTATGGCTACACCTTC | CASSQTTRSIGYGYTF
- | TRBJ2-4 | few | TRBV27 | TGTGCCAGCAGTTTAGGGCAGCTGGGACTAGCCAAAAACATTCAGTACTTC | CASSLGQLGLAKNIQYF
TRBD1 | TRBJ2-3 | - | TRBV4-1 | TGCGCCAGCAGCCAAGGGGAGACAGGGATGACAGATACGCAGTATTTT | CASSQGETGMTDTQYF
- | TRBJ1-2 | - | TRBV4-1 | TGCGCCAGCAGCCCTACAGTTACCGCGTCCCACTATGGCTACACCTTC | CASSPTVTASHYGYTF
TRBD1 | TRBJ1-1 | - | TRBV2 | TGTGCCAGCAGTGAGACGTACAGGGGTGATAGTACTGAAGCTTTCTTT | CASSETYRGDSTEAFF
TRBD2 | TRBJ2-7 | - | TRBV30 | TGTGCCTGGAGTCTGGGACTAGCGGGGGGGCTCTACGAGCAGTACTTC | CAWSLGLAGGLYEQYF
- | TRBJ2-3 | - | TRBV5-6 | TGTGCCAGCAGCTTGGACTGGAACACAGATACGCAGTATTTT | CASSLDWNTDTQYF
- | TRBJ2-7 | - | TRBV7-2 | TGTGCCAGCAGCGAAGCGTCCTACGAGCAGTACTTC | CASSEASYEQYF
TRBD2 | TRBJ2-1 | - | TRBV11-3 | TGTGCCAGCAGCTCCCGCCTCGCGGGAGTCAATGAGCAGTTCTTC | CASSSRLAGVNEQFF
- | TRBJ1-1 | - | TRBV7-1 | TGTGCCAGCAGCCCCTACTCAACGGGTGAAGCTTTCTTT | CASSPYSTGEAFF
- | TRBJ2-2 | - | TRBV7-8 | TGTGCCAGCAGCACGACCGGGGAGCTGTTTTTT | CASSTTGELFF
- | TRBJ2-2 | - | TRBV30 | TGTGCCTGGAGTGTAAGTGTCACCGGGGAGCTGTTTTTT | CAWSVSVTGELFF
TRBD1 | TRBJ1-5 | - | TRBV5-6 | TGTGCCAGCAGTCACCTTCAGGGGGACAGCAATCAGCCCCAGCATTTT | CASSHLQGDSNQPQHF
TRBD2 | TRBJ2-5 | - | TRBV15 | TGTGCCACCAGCAGCCTTAGCGGGAGGGCCGGAGAGACCCAGTACTTC | CATSSLSGRAGETQYF
- | TRBJ1-5 | - | TRBV10-3 | TGTGCCATCAGTGAGGGGGGGATATGGAAGAATCAGCCCCAGCATTTT | CAISEGGIWKNQPQHF
- | TRBJ1-1 | - | TRBV10-3 | TGTGCCATCAGTGATCTAAGTGTGAACACTGAAGCCTTCTTT | CAISDLSVNTEAFF
TRBD2 | TRBJ2-3 | - | TRBV19 | TGTGCCAGTAGAGGACTCGCGGGGGGGCCTGCGGCAGATACGCAGTATTTT | CASRGLAGGPAADTQYF
TRBD2 | TRBJ2-1 | - | TRBV6-6 | TGTGCCAGCAGCCTTGGACTAGCGGGGGTGTACAATGAGCAGTTCTTC | CASSLGLAGVYNEQFF
- | TRBJ2-7 | few | TRBV6-5 | TGTGCCAGCAGTGTGACAGCTTCCTACGAGCAGTACTTC | CASSVTASYEQYF
TRBD2 | TRBJ2-3 | - | TRBV9 | TGTGCCAGCAGCGCCGAGCGACTAGCGGGAACCCCAGATACGCAGTATTTT | CASSAERLAGTPDTQYF
- | TRBJ1-3 | once | TRBV5-5 | TGTGCCAGCAGCTTGACTGGAAACACCATATATTTT | CASSLTGNTIYF
- | TRBJ2-5 | - | TRBV27 | TGTGCCAGCAGTTTGGGGCAGGGGCAAGAGACCCAGTACTTC | CASSLGQGQETQYF
TRBD2 | TRBJ2-1 | - | TRBV28 | TGTGCCAGCAGTTCAGGACTAGCGGGAGGGGATGATGAGCAGTTCTTC | CASSSGLAGGDDEQFF
- | TRBJ2-1 | - | TRBV7-6 | TGTGCCAGCAGCTCCAAGGGGGGCGGGAGTTCCCAAATTGACAATGAGCAGTTCTTC | CASSSKGGGSSQIDNEQFF
TRBD2 | TRBJ2-2 | few | TRBV5-1 | TGCGCCAGCAGGGGACTAGCGGGAGTCGGGGAGCTGTTTTTT | CASRGLAGVGELFF
- | TRBJ2-3 | - | TRBV6-1 | TGTGCCAGCAACCCATATGGGGGATCAACAGATACGCAGTATTTT | CASNPYGGSTDTQYF
- | TRBJ2-3 | - | TRBV7-6 | TGTGCCAGCAGCTTATGGCCCCGTGGGTCTACAGATACGCAGTATTTT | CASSLWPRGSTDTQYF